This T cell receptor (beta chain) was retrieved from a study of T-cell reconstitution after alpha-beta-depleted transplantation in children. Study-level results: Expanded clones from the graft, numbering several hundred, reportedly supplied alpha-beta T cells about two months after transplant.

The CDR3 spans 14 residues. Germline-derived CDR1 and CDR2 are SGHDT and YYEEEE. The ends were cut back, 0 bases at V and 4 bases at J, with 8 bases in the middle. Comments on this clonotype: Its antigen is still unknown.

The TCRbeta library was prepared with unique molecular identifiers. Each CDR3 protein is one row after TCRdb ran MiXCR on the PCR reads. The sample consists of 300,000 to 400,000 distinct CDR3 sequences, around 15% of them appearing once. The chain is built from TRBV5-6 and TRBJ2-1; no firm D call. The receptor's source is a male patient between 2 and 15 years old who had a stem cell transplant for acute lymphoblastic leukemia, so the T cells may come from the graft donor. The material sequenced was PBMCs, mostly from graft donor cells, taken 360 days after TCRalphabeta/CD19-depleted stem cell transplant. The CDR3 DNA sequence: TGTGCCAGCAGCTTGGGGCTCGGGTACAATGAGCAGTTCTTC. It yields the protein CASSLGLGYNEQFF.